This T cell receptor beta chain was profiled in a study of T cells in Graves' hyperthyroidism and ophthalmopathy. Broader study findings: Blood also carried most thyroid clonotypes expanded above 0.001.

Using RNA transcripts as the source, TCR beta CDR3 regions were amplified. A first-round RT-PCR of the TCR CDR3 used the HTBI primer set. MiXCR was run by TCRdb on the multiplex PCR reads, yielding one entry per CDR3 protein. This sample has 550,000 to 600,000 distinct CDR3 sequences; around 46% occur once, and the top ten carry around a fifth. Notes on this clonotype: Its antigen is as yet unknown.

The specimen sequenced was peripheral blood or thyroid tissue (not recorded which). The receptor was derived from an adult woman with Graves' disease, either hyperthyroidism or ophthalmopathy (not recorded which).

CDR3 amino acids: CASSRQGKMGNQPQHF. In nucleotides, the CDR3 is TGTGCCAGCAGCAGACAGGGTAAAATGGGCAATCAGCCCCAGCATTTT. This sequence joins TRBV7-2 and TRBJ1-5; TRBD1 matches at 7 bases. CDR3 length: 16 residues. Per germline, CDR1 SGHTA and CDR2 FQGNSA. Trimming removed 5 bases from V and 2 bases from J; junction bases left unmatched: 9.